This TCR beta chain was sequenced in a study of blood T cell repertoires in COVID-19. Study-wide context: Material from acute and convalescent COVID-19 was sourced from the United States, Italy and Spain. T cells, B-cell-depleted T cells, or PBMCs supplied cDNA or gDNA.

Recruitment covered about two dozen US areas and drew participants whose ages spanned about 18 to 90 years. Participants' reported clinical history set cohort assignment. The CDR3 length is 15 residues. J lost 5 bases, V lost 6 bases, and 10 bases had no gene match. Germline CDR1 MNHEY, CDR2 SMNVEV (reference sequence). This table comes from immunoSEQ multiplex PCR, and its TCRdb copy is limited to in-frame clones, with some not included. The sample lists 200,000 to 300,000 clones, around 89% occurring once. The receptor was derived from a woman in her thirties or forties with acute COVID-19. The sample taken for sequencing was PBMCs or T cells enriched from blood (not recorded which). The gene calls are TRBV27 and TRBJ2-7, with TRBD2 identical over 10 bases. The CDR3 reads CASRVVASGRNEQYF. CDR3 DNA sequence: TGTGCCAGCAGAGTTGTGGCTAGCGGGAGAAACGAGCAGTACTTC.